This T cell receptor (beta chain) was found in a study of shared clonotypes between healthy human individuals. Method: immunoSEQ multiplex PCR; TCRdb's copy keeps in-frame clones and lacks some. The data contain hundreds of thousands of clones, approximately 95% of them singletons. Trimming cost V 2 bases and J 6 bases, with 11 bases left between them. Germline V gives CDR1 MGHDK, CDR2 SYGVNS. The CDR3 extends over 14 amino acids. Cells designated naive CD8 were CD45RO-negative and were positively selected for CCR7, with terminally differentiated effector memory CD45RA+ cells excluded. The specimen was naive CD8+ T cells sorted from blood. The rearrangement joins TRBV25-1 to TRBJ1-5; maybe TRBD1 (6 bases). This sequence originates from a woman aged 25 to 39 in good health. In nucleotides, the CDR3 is TGTGCCAGCAGTGAAGGTAGGGGGGGTCAGCCCCAGCATTTT. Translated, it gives CASSEGRGGQPQHF. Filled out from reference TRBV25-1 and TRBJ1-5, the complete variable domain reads EADIYQTPRYLVIGTGKKITLECSQTMGHDKMYWYQQDPGMELHLIHYSYGVNSTEKGDLSSESTVSRIRTEHFPLTLESARPSHTSQYLCASSEGRGGQPQHFGDGTRLSIL.